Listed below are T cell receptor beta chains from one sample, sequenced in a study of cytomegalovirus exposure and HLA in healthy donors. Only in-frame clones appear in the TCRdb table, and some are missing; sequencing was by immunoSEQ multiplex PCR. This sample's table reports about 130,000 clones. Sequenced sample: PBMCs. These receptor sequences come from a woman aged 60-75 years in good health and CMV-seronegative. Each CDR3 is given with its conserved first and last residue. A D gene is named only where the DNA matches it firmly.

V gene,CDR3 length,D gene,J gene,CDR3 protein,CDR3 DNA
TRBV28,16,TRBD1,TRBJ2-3,CASSLGQGEGTDTQYF,TGTGCCAGCAGCCTAGGACAGGGAGAGGGGACAGATACGCAGTATTTT
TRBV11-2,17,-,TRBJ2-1,CASSLGWTLGSYNEQFF,TGTGCCAGCAGCTTAGGTTGGACTCTTGGCTCCTACAATGAGCAGTTCTTC
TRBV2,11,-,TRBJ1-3,CASSIGNTIYF,TGTGCCAGCAGTATAGGAAACACCATATATTTT
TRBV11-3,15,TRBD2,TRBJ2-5,CASSLGLARQETQYF,TGTGCCAGCAGCTTAGGACTAGCGCGCCAAGAGACCCAGTACTTC
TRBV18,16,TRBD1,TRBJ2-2,CASSPPGQGNTGELFF,TGTGCCAGCTCACCGCCGGGACAGGGGAACACCGGGGAGCTGTTTTTT
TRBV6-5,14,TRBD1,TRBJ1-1,CASSPQGAQTEAFF,TGTGCCAGCAGTCCACAGGGGGCGCAGACTGAAGCTTTCTTT
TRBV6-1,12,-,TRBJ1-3,CASSELGQGQDF,TGTGCCAGCAGTGAACTAGGTCAAGGACAAGATTTT
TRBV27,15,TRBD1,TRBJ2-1,CASSSGQGFNNEQFF,TGTGCCAGCAGTTCCGGACAGGGTTTCAACAATGAGCAGTTCTTC
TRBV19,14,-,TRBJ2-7,CASSVRERHYEQYF,TGTGCCAGTAGTGTCAGGGAAAGACACTACGAGCAGTACTTC
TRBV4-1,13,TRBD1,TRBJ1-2,CASSQGPGGGYTF,TGCGCCAGCAGCCAAGGTCCAGGGGGTGGCTACACCTTC
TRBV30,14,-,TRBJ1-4,CAWSVHNPGEKLFF,TGTGCCTGGAGTGTTCATAACCCAGGGGAAAAACTGTTTTTT
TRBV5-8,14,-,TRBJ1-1,CASSRRGGNTEAFF,TGTGCCAGCAGCCGCCGCGGGGGGAACACTGAAGCTTTCTTT
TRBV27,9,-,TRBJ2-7,CASTSGQYF,TGTGCCAGCACCTCCGGGCAGTACTTC
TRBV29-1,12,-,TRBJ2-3,CSARRPTDTQYF,TGCAGCGCCCGGCGGCCCACAGATACGCAGTATTTT
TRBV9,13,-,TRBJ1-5,CASSVGLNQPQHF,TGTGCCAGCAGCGTAGGACTCAATCAGCCCCAGCATTTT
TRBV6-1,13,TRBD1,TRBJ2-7,CASGDRGSYEQYF,TGTGCCAGCGGGGACAGGGGGTCTTACGAGCAGTACTTC
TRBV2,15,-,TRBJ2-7,CASGGQGPVSYEQYF,TGTGCCAGCGGCGGGCAGGGGCCTGTCTCCTACGAGCAGTACTTC
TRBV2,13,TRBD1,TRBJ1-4,CASRRTGGEKLFF,TGTGCCAGCAGAAGGACAGGGGGGGAAAAACTGTTTTTT
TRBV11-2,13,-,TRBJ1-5,CASSQTAGQPQHF,TGTGCCAGCAGCCAGACAGCGGGTCAGCCCCAGCATTTT
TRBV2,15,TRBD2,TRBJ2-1,CASSAGLASYNEQFF,TGTGCCAGCAGTGCGGGACTAGCGTCGTACAATGAGCAGTTCTTC
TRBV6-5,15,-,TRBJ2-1,CASSYSIISYNEQFF,TGTGCCAGCAGTTACTCTATTATCTCCTACAATGAGCAGTTCTTC
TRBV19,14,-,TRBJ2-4,CASREDRAKNIQYF,TGTGCCAGTAGGGAAGACAGAGCCAAAAACATTCAGTACTTC